These T cell receptor beta chains were read from a single sample in a study of CD8 T cells in ankylosing spondylitis. TCRdb re-analysed the 5' RACE reads in MiXCR, keeping a single row per CDR3 protein. The data show more than 35,000 distinct CDR3 sequences, approximately 2.6% seen once. The sample was blood, either unsorted or a sorted T cell fraction (not recorded which). These receptors all come from a male donor with ankylosing spondylitis or in good health (not recorded which). The CDR3 runs from the conserved cysteine through the conserved F or W. Fields, in order: J gene, D gene, V gene, clone size, CDR3 DNA, CDR3 protein. A D gene is named only where the DNA matches it firmly. Where a row states a size, it is once, few, many or the class of an expanded clone; other rows omit it.

>TRBJ2-5|TRBD2|TRBV9|many
TGTGCCAGCAGCGTAGGGACTAGCGGGGGACGGGGTGAGACCCAGTACTTC
CASSVGTSGGRGETQYF
>TRBJ2-1|NA|TRBV9|many
TGTGCCAGCAGCGTACTTTTTTTGGATGAGCAGTTCTTC
CASSVLFLDEQFF
>TRBJ2-2|TRBD2|TRBV9|many
TGTGCCAGCAGCGTGCGGGGGGACAACGGGGAGCTGTTTTTT
CASSVRGDNGELFF
>TRBJ2-2|TRBD2|TRBV9|many
TGTGCCAGCAGCGCGGGACTAGCGGGAGTTCTGGCCGGGGAGCTGTTTTTT
CASSAGLAGVLAGELFF
>TRBJ2-7|NA|TRBV9|many
TGTGCCAGCAGCGCCGAACCGGACCCCACCTACGAGCAGTACTTC
CASSAEPDPTYEQYF
>TRBJ2-2|NA|TRBV9|many
TGTGCCAGCAGCCTTTCCGACAGGTACACCGGGGAGCTGTTTTTT
CASSLSDRYTGELFF
>TRBJ2-3|TRBD2|TRBV9|many
TGTGCCAGCAGCCCCGGAGGGGCTAGCGGGGGAGATACGCAGTATTTT
CASSPGGASGGDTQYF
>TRBJ1-6|NA|TRBV9|many
TGTGCCAGCAGTGGAGAGAATTCACCCCTCCACTTT
CASSGENSPLHF
>TRBJ2-1|TRBD2|TRBV9|many
TGTGCCAGCAGCCCAACTAGCGGAACTTACAATGAGCAGTTCTTC
CASSPTSGTYNEQFF
>TRBJ2-7|TRBD2|TRBV9|many
TGTGCCAGCACCCGGGGGGGAGGGAGCCACGAGCAGTACTTC
CASTRGGGSHEQYF
>TRBJ2-2|TRBD1|TRBV9|many
TGTGCCAGCAGTTCGCAGGGGGTGAACACCGGGGAGCTGTTTTTT
CASSSQGVNTGELFF
>TRBJ1-5|NA|TRBV6-8|many
TGTGCCAGCAGTTTGACGGGGGAGGGCAATCAGCCCCAGCATTTT
CASSLTGEGNQPQHF
>TRBJ2-1|TRBD2|TRBV9|medium-sized
TGTGCCAGCAGCGCTGGACTAGGGAGGAACAATGAGCAGTTCTTC
CASSAGLGRNNEQFF
>TRBJ2-1|TRBD2|TRBV9|many
TGTGCCAGCAGCGGAACCTCTAGCGGGAGTAGCTCCTACAATGAGCAGTTCTTC
CASSGTSSGSSSYNEQFF
>TRBJ1-2|NA|TRBV9|many
TGTGCCAGCAGCCGCAACCAAGCGGCTAATGGCTACACCTTC
CASSRNQAANGYTF
>TRBJ2-7|NA|TRBV9|many
TGTGCCAGCAGCGCAACTACCGCCGGTTACGAGCAGTACTTC
CASSATTAGYEQYF
>TRBJ2-2|TRBD1|TRBV9|many
TGTGCCAGCAGCGCCGAGGACAGGCACGGGGAGCTGTTTTTT
CASSAEDRHGELFF
>TRBJ2-5|TRBD2|TRBV9|many
TGTGCCAGCAGCGTAGCGAGCGGGAGTGCAGAGACCCAGTACTTC
CASSVASGSAETQYF
>TRBJ2-5|TRBD2|TRBV9|many
TGTGCCAGCAGCGTAAGGCGGGAGGGGACCCAGTACTTC
CASSVRREGTQYF
>TRBJ2-2|NA|TRBV9|many
TGTGCCAGCAGCGTATTGGCACCGGGAAGTACCGGGGAGCTGTTTTTT
CASSVLAPGSTGELFF
>TRBJ2-7|TRBD2|TRBV9|NA
TGTGCCAGCAGCGTACGTGGGGGGGACGAGCAGTACTTC
CASSVRGGDEQYF
>TRBJ2-3|NA|TRBV9|many
TGTGCCAGCAGCCCCCTCGTCGGTCGGCTTACACGAGATACGCAGTATTTT
CASSPLVGRLTRDTQYF
>TRBJ2-2|NA|TRBV9|many
TGTGCCAGCAGCGAAGCAGGGTTAGGGGAGCTGTTTTTT
CASSEAGLGELFF
>TRBJ2-1|NA|TRBV6-4|many
TGTGCCAGCAGGACCTTGGGGGGATTCAATGAGCAGTTCTTC
CASRTLGGFNEQFF
>TRBJ1-2|TRBD1|TRBV9|many
TGTGCCAGCAGCTTAAGGACAGGGGGAGACTATGGCTACACCTTC
CASSLRTGGDYGYTF
>TRBJ2-5|TRBD2|TRBV9|many
TGTGCCAGCAGCAGCGGGGCCCGGGAGACCCAGTACTTC
CASSSGARETQYF
>TRBJ2-7|NA|TRBV9|many
TGTGCCAGCAGCGTCTCCGGGACTTGGGAGTACGAGCAGTACTTC
CASSVSGTWEYEQYF
>TRBJ2-5|NA|TRBV9|many
TGTGCCAGCAGCGTAGGCGGACTGGAAGAGACCCAGTACTTC
CASSVGGLEETQYF
>TRBJ2-5|NA|TRBV9|many
TGTGCCAGCAGCGTAGCCACGGCGGAGACCCAGTACTTC
CASSVATAETQYF
>TRBJ2-5|NA|TRBV9|many
TGTGCCAGCAGCGTAGGAGAAGAGACCCAGTACTTC
CASSVGEETQYF
>TRBJ2-5|NA|TRBV9|many
TGTGCCAGCAGCGTAGTGGCAGGGGTGGAAGAGACCCAGTACTTC
CASSVVAGVEETQYF
>TRBJ2-1|NA|TRBV9|many
TGTGCCAGCAGCCCTACCTACAATGAGCAGTTCTTC
CASSPTYNEQFF
>TRBJ2-2|NA|TRBV9|many
TGTGCCAGCAGCGTAGACAGAATGAACACCGGGGAGCTGTTTTTT
CASSVDRMNTGELFF
>TRBJ1-1|NA|TRBV9|many
TGTGCCAGCAGCCCACAGGGTAGGGGGACTGAAGCTTTCTTT
CASSPQGRGTEAFF
>TRBJ2-1|NA|TRBV9|many
TGTGCCAGCAGCGCCACAGGGTCCTACAATGAGCAGTTCTTC
CASSATGSYNEQFF
>TRBJ2-2|NA|TRBV9|many
TGTGCCAGCAGCCCGGGAGTCAGAGCCAACACCGGGGAGCTGTTTTTT
CASSPGVRANTGELFF
>TRBJ1-1|TRBD1|TRBV9|medium-sized
TGTGCCAGCAGCCTTGGACAGGCGGGCACTGAAGCTTTCTTT
CASSLGQAGTEAFF
>TRBJ2-5|NA|TRBV9|once
TGTGCCAGCAGCCCCCTAGGAGGGGTAGTCGAGACCCAGTACTTC
CASSPLGGVVETQYF
>TRBJ2-6|NA|TRBV9|many
TGTGCCAGCAGCCCGTGGGGGAGAGGGGCCAACGTCCTGACTTTC
CASSPWGRGANVLTF
>TRBJ2-4|NA|TRBV9|many
TGTGCCAGCAGCGTAGCAGCAGGTAAAAACATTCAGTACTTC
CASSVAAGKNIQYF
>TRBJ2-2|NA|TRBV9|many
TGTGCCAGCAGCCGGGACCCTTACACCGGGGAGCTGTTTTTT
CASSRDPYTGELFF
>TRBJ2-7|NA|TRBV9|many
TGTGCCAGCAGCGTAGGCCGAGACATTGCCTACGAGCAGTACTTC
CASSVGRDIAYEQYF
>TRBJ2-3|TRBD2|TRBV9|many
TGTGCCAGCAGCGCCCGGGGCCTGACTAGCGGGAGGGCCGGAGTAGATACGCAGTATTTT
CASSARGLTSGRAGVDTQYF
>TRBJ2-2|NA|TRBV9|many
TGTGCCAGCACCGAGGGCCGGGCCGGGGAGCTGTTTTTT
CASTEGRAGELFF
>TRBJ2-5|TRBD2|TRBV9|many
TGTGCCAGCAGCCGTAGTTTCCTAGCGGGAGAGACCCAGTACTTC
CASSRSFLAGETQYF
>TRBJ2-3|NA|TRBV9|many
TGTGCCAGCAGCGTAGCACAGCGGAGTTTGGCGGGAGATACGCAGTATTTT
CASSVAQRSLAGDTQYF
>TRBJ2-1|NA|TRBV9|many
TGTGCCAGCAGCGCCACTCCAGCGGGCCAGACCTACAATGAGCAGTTCTTC
CASSATPAGQTYNEQFF
>TRBJ2-4|NA|TRBV5-7|many
TGTGCCAGCAGCTTTAACTTAGCCGTCTGCAAAAACATTCAGTACTTC
CASSFNLAVCKNIQYF
>TRBJ2-3|NA|TRBV9|many
TGTGCCAGCAGCGTAGGCGGGGGCGGCACAGATACGCAGTATTTT
CASSVGGGGTDTQYF
>TRBJ2-5|NA|TRBV9|many
TGTGCCAGCAGCGTAGGAGGAGGGACCCAGTACTTC
CASSVGGGTQYF
>TRBJ2-7|TRBD2|TRBV9|many
TGTGCCAGCGGAGAGGGAGGGCAGAGAAACGAGCAGTACTTC
CASGEGGQRNEQYF
>TRBJ2-7|NA|TRBV9|many
TGTGCCAGCAGCTCTGACAGTCCCTACGAGCAGTACTTC
CASSSDSPYEQYF
>TRBJ2-1|NA|TRBV9|many
TGTGCCAGCAGCGCTCATCACTCTAATTATGAGCAGTTCTTC
CASSAHHSNYEQFF
>TRBJ2-7|NA|TRBV9|NA
TGTGCCAGCGGTCCCCGGGGGCAAGACGAGCAGTACTTC
CASGPRGQDEQYF